This T cell receptor beta chain was recorded in a study of blood T cell repertoires in COVID-19. The wider study: Acute and convalescent COVID-19 specimens originated in the United States, Italy and Spain. T cells, B-cell-depleted T cells, or PBMCs supplied cDNA or gDNA.

The V and J ends lost 7 bases and 7 bases, in that order; junction bases with no gene match: 7. CDR3 length: 14 amino acids. Germline CDR1 reads MNHEY; CDR2 reads SVGAGI. In the study's own analysis: Estimation of nucleated cell counts relied on the amplification of reference gene primers. The method was immunoSEQ multiplex PCR; TCRdb's version includes in-frame clones alone and lacks a portion of them. V and J calls and clone size follow that table, whereas D and trimming were derived from the DNA. The top ten hold approximately 2% of the sample, which has 100,000 to 150,000 clones, roughly three quarters seen once.

Input material: peripheral blood. This clonotype was sampled from a woman in her 70s with acute or convalescent COVID-19. The V call is TRBV6-5, the J call TRBJ2-1; 10 bases are shared with TRBD1. The CDR3 DNA follows: TGTGCCAGCACCGGACAGGGGGAAGTGAATGAGCAGTTCTTC. This gives the protein CASTGQGEVNEQFF.